This TCR beta chain derives from a study of blood T cell repertoires in COVID-19. This clone is deemed large. Germline V gene data show CDR1 as MGHDK and CDR2 as SYGVNS. With 4 bases removed from V and 5 bases from J, the gap between germline ends came to 23 bases. The length of the CDR3 is 17 residues. Methods used by the authors: Reference gene primer amplification in the assay estimated nucleated cell counts. Assay: immunoSEQ multiplex PCR; the TCRdb copy retains only in-frame clones and omits some. Clonal size and the V and J genes are those of that table, whereas D and trimming came from the DNA. The sample includes about 69,000 clones, 79% of them seen just once.

V gene TRBV25-1 combines with J gene TRBJ1-2; D unresolved. The TCR comes from a man between 60 and 70 years old with acute or convalescent COVID-19. The sequenced sample was peripheral blood. CDR3 nucleotide sequence: TGTGCCAGCAGTGTCCCGGCCTTAAAGCCAGGCGAATATGGCTACACCTTC. It specifies CASSVPALKPGEYGYTF.